Listed here is a single TCR beta chain. No antigen is known for it. The CDR3 covers 15 residues. The germline CDR1 and CDR2 sequences are LNHNV and YYDKDF (reference sequence). This sample is part of a study of cytomegalovirus exposure and HLA in healthy donors. Across the study: Early released data had approximately 86 million unique TCRs, all coming from HLA-typed donors. Study-level points and caveats: Earlier analysis looked at TCR beta V segments, and most were productive about 87% or about 30% of the time. Reported performance of the classifier showed diagnosis of cytomegalovirus status with high specificity and sensitivity. The authors later found HLA-associated TCR beta chains more clonally expanded than equally common others.

PCR used 60 Vbeta primers and 13 Jbeta primers. Using immunoSEQ multiplex PCR, the repertoire was profiled, and TCRdb retains in-frame clones only, with some absent. This table has over 150,000 clones, 70% to 85% appearing once. The V call is TRBV15, the J call TRBJ2-5; 7 nucleotides line up with TRBD1. Gene TRBJ2-7 matches the end of the DNA better, so the J call may be wrong. The receptor comes from a man between 18 and 29 years old in good health and CMV-seronegative. The sample taken for sequencing was PBMCs. The CDR3 spells CATSRTRDSFYEQYF. The CDR3 bases are TGTGCCACCAGCAGGACAAGGGACAGTTTTTACGAGCAGTACTTC.